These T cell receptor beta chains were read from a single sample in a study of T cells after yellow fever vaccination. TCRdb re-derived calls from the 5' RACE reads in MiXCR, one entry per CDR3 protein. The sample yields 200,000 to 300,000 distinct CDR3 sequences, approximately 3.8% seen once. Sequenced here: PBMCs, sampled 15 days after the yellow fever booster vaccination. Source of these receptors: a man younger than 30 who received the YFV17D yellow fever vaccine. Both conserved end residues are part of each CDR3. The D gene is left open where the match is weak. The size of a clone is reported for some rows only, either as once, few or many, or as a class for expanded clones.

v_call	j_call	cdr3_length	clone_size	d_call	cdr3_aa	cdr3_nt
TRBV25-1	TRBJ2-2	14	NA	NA	CASSDIPHTGELFF	TGTGCCAGCAGTGACATCCCCCACACCGGGGAGCTGTTTTTT
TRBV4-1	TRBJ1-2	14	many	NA	CASSPAGASYGYTF	TGCGCCAGCAGCCCCGCCGGGGCGAGCTATGGCTACACCTTC
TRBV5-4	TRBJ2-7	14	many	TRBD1	CATEPGTGTYEQYF	TGTGCCACAGAACCCGGGACAGGGACCTACGAGCAGTACTTC
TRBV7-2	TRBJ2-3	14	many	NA	CASSTRDPADTQYF	TGTGCCAGCAGCACACGGGACCCAGCAGATACGCAGTATTTT
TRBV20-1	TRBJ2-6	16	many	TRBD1	CSATGTGISGANVLTF	TGCAGTGCTACCGGGACAGGGATATCTGGGGCCAACGTCCTGACTTTC
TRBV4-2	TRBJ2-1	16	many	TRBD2	CASSQAGTSGWLEQFF	TGTGCCAGCAGCCAAGCCGGGACTAGCGGGTGGTTGGAGCAGTTCTTC
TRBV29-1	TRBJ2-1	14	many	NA	CSVDLLGGGHEQFF	TGCAGCGTCGACCTTTTAGGGGGGGGCCATGAGCAGTTCTTC
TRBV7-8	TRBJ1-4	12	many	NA	CASTQPGEKLFF	TGTGCCAGCACCCAACCGGGGGAAAAACTGTTTTTT
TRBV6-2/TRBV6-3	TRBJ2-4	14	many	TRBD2	CASRTTSAGDIQYF	TGTGCCAGCAGAACCACTAGCGCCGGTGACATTCAGTACTTC
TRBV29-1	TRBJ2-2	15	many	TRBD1	CSVEGGRGRPGELFF	TGCAGCGTTGAAGGAGGCAGGGGGCGCCCCGGGGAGCTGTTTTTT